The 26 T cell receptor beta chains listed next were all sequenced from one sample in a study of lymphopenia after photon versus proton radiotherapy. Sequencing was performed with immunoSEQ multiplex PCR; in TCRdb, only in-frame clones are kept and a portion is missing. The profile shows about 39,000 clones, about 94% of them singletons. The starting material was peripheral blood, obtained from a patient treated with photon-based radiotherapy. Every receptor here comes from a man in his 60s with cholangiocarcinoma.

The CDR3 loop is CASRFGTSGTYEQYF. The CDR3, as DNA: TGCGCCAGCAGATTCGGGACTAGCGGGACTTACGAGCAGTACTTC. The chain couples TRBV5-1 to TRBJ2-7; TRBD2 aligns across 13 bases. The germline V gene has CDR1 SGHRS and CDR2 YFSETQ. This CDR3 region has 15 residues. V was clipped by 5 bases and J by 4 bases; unmatched bases: 6.

V is TRBV28 and J is TRBJ2-3, with D possibly TRBD2 on 5 matching bases. The germline V and J ends were trimmed by 6 bases and 4 bases, with 8 bases remaining between them. CDR3 length: 12 amino acids. Germline V gene sequence: CDR1 MDHEN, CDR2 SYDVKM. Here the CDR3 DNA reads TGTGCCAGCAGGGACGGGGCAGATACGCAGTATTTT. Translating it yields CASRDGADTQYF.

The V call is TRBV28, the J call TRBJ1-2, with a possible D match to TRBD1 (6 bases). V lost 6 bases and J lost 4, with 12 bases in between. The CDR3 runs 13 residues. Per the germline V gene, CDR1 is MDHEN and CDR2 is SYDVKM. The CDR3 region has the DNA TGTGCCAGCAGACTACAGGGAATCTATGGCTACACCTTC. Residues: CASRLQGIYGYTF.

The chain has TRBV19 and TRBJ1-2; D unclear. The CDR3 contains 13 residues. V lost 6 bases and J 1 base, leaving 9 bases between the germline ends. Germline V gene sequence: CDR1 LNHDA, CDR2 SQIVND (reference sequence). CDR3 region: CASSLNINYGYTF. In DNA, the CDR3 is TGTGCCAGTAGCCTAAACATTAACTATGGCTACACCTTC.

A remark on this clone: Other DNA sequences in the sample encode the same CDR3. V is TRBV27 and J is TRBJ1-4; 7 bases match TRBD1. Germline trimming cut 2 bases from V and 0 bases from J; bases unmatched to any gene: 0. CDR1 is MNHEY, CDR2 SMNVEV, per germline (reference sequence). The CDR3 runs to 15 residues. In DNA, the CDR3 is TGTGCCAGCAGTTTACAGGGGGCAACTAATGAAAAACTGTTTTTT. This sequence encodes CASSLQGATNEKLFF.

This clone was seen just once. The chain has TRBV19 and TRBJ2-2; tentative D call: TRBD1 (6 bases). The V end was cut by 7 bases, the J end by 6 bases, with 21 bases between. The CDR3 consists of 16 residues. Per the germline V gene, CDR1 is LNHDA and CDR2 is SQIVND (reference sequence). The CDR3 is CASTPGQRFDSGELFF. CDR3 bases: TGTGCCAGTACCCCGGGACAAAGATTTGATTCCGGGGAGCTGTTTTTT.

V gene TRBV11-3 combines with J gene TRBJ1-3; the D is unclear. The CDR3 runs 12 residues. CDR1 is SGHNT, CDR2 YENEEA, per germline. V was clipped by 0 bases and J by 8 bases, with 5 bases between them. CDR3 sequence reads: CASSLEGYTIYF. The CDR3 DNA follows: TGTGCCAGCAGCTTAGAAGGGTACACCATATATTTT. The complete variable domain, with remaining parts taken from reference TRBV11-3 and TRBJ1-3, reads EAGVVQSPRYKIIEKKQPVAFWCNPISGHNTLYWYLQNLGQGPELLIRYENEEAVDDSQLPKDRFSAERLKGVDSTLKIQPAELGDSAVYLCASSLEGYTIYFGEGSWLTVV.

The chain combines TRBV18 with TRBJ2-5, with a weak D call TRBD2 (5 bases). Trimming pared 5 bases from V and 0 bases from J, leaving 16 bases between. CDR3 length: 16 amino acids. The germline V gene has CDR1 KGHSH and CDR2 LQKENI. Here the CDR3 DNA reads TGTGCCAGCTCAGCACTAGTCACCGCGTACCAAGAGACCCAGTACTTC. Amino acid sequence: CASSALVTAYQETQYF.

The chain recombines TRBV2 with TRBJ2-5; possibly TRBD1 for D (7 bases). Judging by the DNA end, TRBJ2-7 fits better; the J call may be wrong. Germline V gene lookup returns CDR1 SNHLY and CDR2 FYNNEI. The CDR3 is 18 residues long. The CDR3 DNA sequence: TGTGCCAGCAGTGAACCCTCAGTGGCGACAGGGAGGTTCTACGAGCAGTACTTC. It encodes CASSEPSVATGRFYEQYF.

This chain links TRBV12-5 with TRBJ2-1; D gene uncertain. Per germline, CDR1 LGHNT and CDR2 FRNRAP. V was cut by 4 bases and J by 2 bases, with 3 bases left in between. The CDR3 is made up of 12 amino acids. In DNA, the CDR3 is TGTGCTAGTGGTTCCACCTACAATGAGCAGTTCTTC. The encoded protein is CASGSTYNEQFF.

The J gene is TRBJ2-1, the V gene TRBV9; 15 bases fit TRBD2. Germline V gives CDR1 SGDLS, CDR2 YYNGEE. CDR3 length: 16 residues. The J segment lost 0 bases and the V segment lost 7 bases, leaving 2 bases of the junction unmatched. The CDR3 sequence: CASGTSGRSSYNEQFF. As DNA, the CDR3 is TGTGCCAGCGGGACTAGCGGGAGGAGCTCCTACAATGAGCAGTTCTTC.

The V and J genes are TRBV5-5 and TRBJ2-1; the match to TRBD1 covers 7 bases. Germline trimming cut 4 bases from V and 3 bases from J; bases unmatched to any gene: 10. Per germline, CDR1 SGHKS and CDR2 YYEKEE (reference sequence). The CDR3 extends over 16 amino acids. The CDR3 region is CASSQIEGARYNEQFF. In nucleotides, the CDR3 is TGTGCCAGCAGCCAAATCGAGGGGGCGCGCTACAATGAGCAGTTCTTC.

The rearrangement joins TRBV5-1 to TRBJ2-2; perhaps D is TRBD1 or TRBD2 (5 bases each). Trimming removed 3 bases from V and 4 bases from J, with 16 bases in between. CDR1 SGHRS and CDR2 YFSETQ come from the germline V gene. The CDR3 extends over 16 amino acids. The DNA of the CDR3 is TGCGCCAGCAGCTATTTAGAAGCGAGGGGCACCGGGGAGCTGTTTTTT. This sequence encodes CASSYLEARGTGELFF.

This chain joins TRBV18 and TRBJ1-3, with D perhaps TRBD1 (6 bases). Trimming left V 3 bases short and J 0 bases short, with 15 bases between. Germline V lookup: CDR1 KGHSH, CDR2 LQKENI. This CDR3 is built from 17 residues. The CDR3 region is CASSPKQGTHSGNTIYF. The CDR3 region has the DNA TGTGCCAGCTCACCCAAACAGGGAACCCACTCTGGAAACACCATATATTTT.

The chain combines TRBV9 with TRBJ2-1, with D uncertain. V was cut by 3 bases and J by 7 bases, with 5 bases left in between. The CDR3 runs 11 residues. The germline V gene has CDR1 SGDLS and CDR2 YYNGEE. The CDR3 here is CASSGGNEQFF. In DNA, the CDR3 is TGTGCCAGCAGCGGGGGAAATGAGCAGTTCTTC.

This clone was recorded once. This chain connects TRBV18 to TRBJ2-7; D possibly uses TRBD1 or TRBD2 (5 bases each). V lost 3 bases and J 1 base, leaving 10 bases between the germline ends. This CDR3 comprises 14 residues. CDR1 and CDR2 from the germline V gene are KGHSH and LQKENI. Here the CDR3 DNA reads TGTGCCAGCTCACCTCGGGACCTATCCTACGAGCAGTACTTC. This codes for CASSPRDLSYEQYF.

This clone was picked up one time. The CDR3 spells CASSYSGGADTEAFF. As DNA, the CDR3 is TGTGCCAGCAGTTACTCAGGGGGGGCGGACACTGAAGCTTTCTTT. The V gene is TRBV6-5, the J gene TRBJ1-1; tentative D call: TRBD1 (6 bases). This CDR3 is 15 amino acids long. Germline V lookup: CDR1 MNHEY, CDR2 SVGAGI. V lost 0 bases and J lost 3, with 11 bases in between.

V usage is TRBV5-5 and J usage is TRBJ1-2; 9 nucleotides align to TRBD1. V lost 4 bases, J lost 3 bases, and 1 base stayed unmatched. Germline assignment: CDR1 SGHKS and CDR2 YYEKEE (reference sequence). The CDR3 has 13 residues. The CDR3 spells CASSRTGDYGYTF. The CDR3 nucleotides are TGTGCCAGCAGCCGGACAGGGGACTATGGCTACACCTTC.

This clone was found once. The chain recombines TRBV7-6 with TRBJ2-5, with D possibly TRBD1 on 6 matching bases. V was shortened by 6 bases and J by 5 bases, with 13 bases between the two germline ends. The CDR3 is 13 amino acids. Germline V gene data show CDR1 as SGHVS and CDR2 as FNYEAQ. CDR3 loop: CASRQGPVETQYF. The CDR3 bases are TGTGCCAGCAGGCAGGGGCCGGTGGAGACCCAGTACTTC.

The rearrangement uses TRBV7-9 and TRBJ2-7; D is perhaps TRBD1 (5 bases). V was clipped by 5 bases and J by 2 bases, with 10 bases between them. This CDR3 contains 13 residues. Germline V CDR1 and CDR2: SEHNR, FQNEAQ (reference sequence). CDR3 sequence: CASSQQAAYEQYF. The CDR3 region has the DNA TGTGCCAGCAGCCAACAGGCCGCCTACGAGCAGTACTTC. Using reference TRBV7-9 and TRBJ2-7 for the parts outside the CDR3, the full variable domain is DTGVSQNPRHKITKRGQNVTFRCDPISEHNRLYWYRQTLGQGPEFLTYFQNEAQLEKSRLLSDRFSAERPKGSFSTLEIQRTEQGDSAMYLCASSQQAAYEQYFGPGTRLTVT.

This clone has only one observation. The chain has TRBV5-4 and TRBJ2-1; weak D call: TRBD1 (6 bases). V was cut by 0 bases and J by 8 bases, with 9 bases left in between. The CDR3 consists of 13 residues. Germline V gene sequence: CDR1 SGHNT, CDR2 YYREEE (reference sequence). The CDR3 coding sequence is TGTGCCAGCAGCTTGGCAGGGGTGGATGAGCAGTTCTTC. Translating it yields CASSLAGVDEQFF.

The chain has TRBV5-5 and TRBJ2-4; no clear D gene. There are 15 residues in the CDR3. Between the trimmed V and J ends, which lost 1 base and 9 bases, there was a span of 17 bases. CDR1 SGHKS and CDR2 YYEKEE come from the germline V gene (reference sequence). The CDR3 DNA sequence: TGTGCCAGCAGCTTGTTGGTAGGGCATGAACGCATTCAGTACTTC. This sequence encodes CASSLLVGHERIQYF.

V gene TRBV28 combines with J gene TRBJ2-1; 8 bases are a match to TRBD2. V lost 3 bases and J lost 9; bases outside the gene matches: 16. In germline, CDR1 is MDHEN, CDR2 SYDVKM. The CDR3 totals 17 residues. The CDR3 DNA follows: TGTGCCAGCAGTTTGCCACAAAGCGGGAGTTTAAGGCGTGAGCAGTTCTTC. As protein: CASSLPQSGSLRREQFF.

This rearrangement joins TRBV13 to TRBJ1-4; D gene ambiguous. Germline V lookup: CDR1 PRHDT, CDR2 FYEKMQ (reference sequence). The length of the CDR3 is 14 residues. V lost 0 bases, J lost 5 bases, and 7 bases lay in between. This chain's CDR3 is CASSLGNPNEKLFF. Written as DNA, the CDR3 is TGTGCCAGCAGCTTAGGAAACCCAAATGAAAAACTGTTTTTT. Full variable domain (rest looked up from reference TRBV13 and TRBJ1-4): AAGVIQSPRHLIKEKRETATLKCYPIPRHDTVYWYQQGPGQDPQFLISFYEKMQSDKGSIPDRFSAQQFSDYHSELNMSSLELGDSALYFCASSLGNPNEKLFFGSGTQLSVL.

The CDR3, as DNA: TGTGCCAGCAGCTTCGGATTTGGACAGGGGGCTTCTGGAAACACCATATATTTT. It specifies CASSFGFGQGASGNTIYF. The V and J genes are TRBV5-4 and TRBJ1-3; 11 bases are a match to TRBD1. Germline V gene data show CDR1 as SGHNT and CDR2 as YYREEE (reference sequence). After removal of 2 bases from V and 1 base from J, the junction contained 8 bases not matched to a gene. This CDR3 has 18 residues.

This sequence joins TRBV11-2 and TRBJ1-1; the match to TRBD1 covers 9 bases. The V gene end was trimmed by 4 bases and the J gene end by 6 bases; junction bases not matched to a gene: 12. Germline V gene sequence: CDR1 SGHAT, CDR2 FQNNGV. CDR3 length equals 16 residues. The CDR3: CASSSFRDRDKSEAFF. CDR3 coding DNA: TGTGCCAGCAGCTCATTCCGGGACAGGGATAAATCTGAAGCTTTCTTT.